A single TCR beta chain is shown here with its context. V gave up 5 bases and J gave up 4 bases, with 9 bases separating them. The germline V gene has CDR1 MDHEN and CDR2 SYDVKM. This CDR3 is 12 amino acids long. The primer mix had 60 V beta and 13 J beta primers. Assay: immunoSEQ multiplex PCR; the TCRdb copy retains only in-frame clones and omits some. Of roughly 85,000 clones listed, 85% are singletons. The sample originates from a study of glioma-infiltrating T cells after dendritic cell vaccination. Regarding time point: after dendritic cell vaccination, including at tumor progression/relapse. Only patients with spare fresh-frozen tumor and over two years of follow-up were included. All glioblastoma patients lacked an isocitrate dehydrogenase mutation.

The chain joins TRBV28 to TRBJ2-7; D is perhaps TRBD1 (6 bases). Source: blood, taken after dendritic cell vaccination. The receptor comes from a human donor with glioblastoma. In DNA, the CDR3 is TGTGCCAGCAGTATCAGGGGTTACGAGCAGTACTTC. It yields the protein CASSIRGYEQYF.